The source of this TCR beta chain is a study of control samples from healthy donors and cancer patients. The protocol was immunoSEQ multiplex PCR, while the TCRdb copy is restricted to in-frame clones and leaves out a portion. The table has 50,000 or so clones, 93% seen once; the top ten hold about 20%. The CDR3 has 13 amino acids. The V and J ends lost 6 bases and 3 bases, in that order; junction bases with no gene match: 2. CDR1 is MDHEN and CDR2 is SYDVKM in the germline V gene. V gene TRBV28 combines with J gene TRBJ1-2, with 9 positions matching TRBD1. This receptor was identified in a woman aged 45-65 years with head and neck cancer. Input material: PBMCs. The chain's CDR3 is CASRGQGHYGYTF. The CDR3 region has the DNA TGTGCCAGCAGGGGACAGGGACACTATGGCTACACCTTC.